The clone carrying this T cell receptor beta chain was observed once. This specimen belongs to a study of blood T cells in healthy people across ages. Germline CDR1 reads LGHDT; CDR2 reads YNNKEL (reference sequence). The CDR3 contains 16 residues. The V gene end was trimmed by 4 bases and the J gene end by 11 bases; junction bases not matched to a gene: 14. Alongside a J-beta primer mix, a sample-barcoded 5' primer served in a second PCR lasting 7 to 11 cycles. TCRdb processed the 5' RACE reads anew with MiXCR; each CDR3 protein has one entry. The top ten hold roughly 13% of the sample, which has 600,000 to 800,000 distinct CDR3 sequences, more than 45% seen once.

The chain employs TRBV3-1 and TRBJ2-5; 12 bases map to TRBD2. The TCR originated in a woman aged 80 or over in good health. The sample taken for sequencing was blood. This CDR3 is CASSPWTSGDSYGQYF. For the CDR3, the DNA is TGTGCCAGCAGCCCCTGGACTAGCGGGGACTCCTACGGGCAGTACTTC.